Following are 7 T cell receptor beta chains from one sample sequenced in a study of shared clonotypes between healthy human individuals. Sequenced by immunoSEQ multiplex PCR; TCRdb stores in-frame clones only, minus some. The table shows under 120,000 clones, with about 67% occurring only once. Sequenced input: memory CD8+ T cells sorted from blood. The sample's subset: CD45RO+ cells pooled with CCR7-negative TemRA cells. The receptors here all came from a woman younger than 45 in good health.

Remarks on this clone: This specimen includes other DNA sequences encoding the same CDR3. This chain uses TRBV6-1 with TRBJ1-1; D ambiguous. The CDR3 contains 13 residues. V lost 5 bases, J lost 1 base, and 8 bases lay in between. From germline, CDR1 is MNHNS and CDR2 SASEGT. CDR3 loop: CASSSTENTEAFF. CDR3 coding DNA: TGTGCCAGCAGTTCGACCGAGAACACTGAAGCTTTCTTT.

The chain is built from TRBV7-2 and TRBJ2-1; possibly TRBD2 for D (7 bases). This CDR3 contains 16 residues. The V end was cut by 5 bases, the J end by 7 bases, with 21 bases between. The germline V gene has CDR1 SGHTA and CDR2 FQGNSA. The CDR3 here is CASSVTGGILINEQFF. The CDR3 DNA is TGTGCCAGCAGCGTAACGGGGGGCATTTTGATTAATGAGCAGTTCTTC. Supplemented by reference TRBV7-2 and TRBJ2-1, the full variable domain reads GAGVSQSPSNKVTEKGKDVELRCDPISGHTALYWYRQSLGQGLEFLIYFQGNSAPDKSGLPSDRFSAERTGGSVSTLTIQRTQQEDSAVYLCASSVTGGILINEQFFGPGTRLTVL.

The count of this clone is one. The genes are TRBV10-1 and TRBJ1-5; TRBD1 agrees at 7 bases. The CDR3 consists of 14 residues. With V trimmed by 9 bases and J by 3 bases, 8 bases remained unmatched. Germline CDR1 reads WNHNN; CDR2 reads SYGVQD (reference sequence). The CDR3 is CARTRDRDNQPQHF. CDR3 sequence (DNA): TGCGCCAGAACCAGAGACAGGGACAATCAGCCCCAGCATTTT.

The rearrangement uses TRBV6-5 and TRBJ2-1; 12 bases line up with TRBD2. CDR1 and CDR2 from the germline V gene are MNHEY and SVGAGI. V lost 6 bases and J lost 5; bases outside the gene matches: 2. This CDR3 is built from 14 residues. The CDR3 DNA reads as TGTGCCAGCAGCCGACTAGCGGGAGACAATGAGCAGTTCTTC. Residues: CASSRLAGDNEQFF.

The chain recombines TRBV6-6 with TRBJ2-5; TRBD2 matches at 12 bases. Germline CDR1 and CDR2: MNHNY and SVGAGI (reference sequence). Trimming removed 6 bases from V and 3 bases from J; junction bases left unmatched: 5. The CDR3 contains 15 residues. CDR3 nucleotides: TGTGCCAGCAGAACCCGACTAGCGGGAGAAGAGACCCAGTACTTC. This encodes CASRTRLAGEETQYF.

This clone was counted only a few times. In DNA, the CDR3 is TGCAGCGTTGAAGGGCACCGACTAGCGGGAGTAACAGATACGCAGTATTTT. Its protein product is CSVEGHRLAGVTDTQYF. V and J are TRBV29-1 and TRBJ2-3, with 12 bases fitting TRBD2. The CDR3 spans 17 residues. With 1 base clipped from V and 3 bases from J, the junction kept 8 bases outside the gene matches. Germline loops: CDR1 SQVTM, CDR2 ANQGSEA.

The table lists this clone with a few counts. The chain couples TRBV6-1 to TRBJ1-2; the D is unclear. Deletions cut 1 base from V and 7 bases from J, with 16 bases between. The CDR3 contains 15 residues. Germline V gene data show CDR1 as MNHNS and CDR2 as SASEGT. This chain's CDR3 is CASSEDPEGAIGYTF. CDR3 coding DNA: TGTGCCAGCAGTGAAGACCCCGAGGGTGCTATTGGCTACACCTTC.